This is a list of T cell receptor beta chains from one sample in a study of response to subunit inactivated influenza vaccine. TCRdb re-called the RT-PCR reads with MiXCR, one entry per CDR3 protein. Of roughly 550,000 distinct CDR3 sequences listed, roughly 23% are singletons. The same specimen was also included in a second study, on T cells expressing NK-cell markers.

The sequencing used CD4+ T cells sorted from PBMCs, collected 11 to 12 days after vaccination. The receptors come from a man between 45 and 60 years old who received an inactivated influenza vaccine. Each CDR3 is given with its conserved first and last residue. D genes are given only for firm matches. Some rows mark clone size as missing; the rest say once, few, many or name a class of expanded clone.

d_gene	j_gene	abundance	v_gene	CDR3aa	CDR3nt
-	TRBJ2-5	-	TRBV6-6	CASSRQKYQETQYF	TGTGCCAGCAGCCGCCAGAAGTACCAAGAGACCCAGTACTTC
TRBD2	TRBJ2-7	-	TRBV4-1	CASSQVGGTYEQHF	TGCGCCAGCAGCCAAGTGGGGGGGACCTACGAGCAGCACTTC
TRBD1	TRBJ2-5	-	TRBV20-1	CSARAAGTGPQETQYF	TGCAGTGCTAGAGCCGCCGGGACAGGTCCCCAAGAGACCCAGTACTTC
-	TRBJ2-1	-	TRBV7-9	CASSLPLGRYNEQFF	TGTGCCAGCAGCTTGCCTTTAGGACGGTACAATGAGCAGTTCTTC
-	TRBJ2-2	-	TRBV28	CASSFTGVNTGELFF	TGTGCCAGCAGTTTTACTGGGGTTAACACCGGGGAGCTGTTTTTT
-	TRBJ1-2	-	TRBV9	CASSPTGSYGYTF	TGTGCCAGCAGCCCGACAGGTTCCTATGGCTACACCTTC
-	TRBJ2-2	-	TRBV5-6	CASRPIAATGELFF	TGTGCCAGCAGACCGATAGCGGCTACCGGGGAGCTGTTTTTT
-	TRBJ2-7	-	TRBV4-2	CASSQDSGGTTYEQYF	TGTGCCAGCAGCCAAGATTCAGGGGGGACGACCTACGAGCAGTACTTC
-	TRBJ1-2	few	TRBV7-6	CASSVDLGGNYGYTF	TGTGCCAGCAGCGTCGACTTGGGGGGGAACTATGGCTACACCTTC
-	TRBJ2-7	-	TRBV12-3/TRBV12-4	CASSRLGEQYF	TGTGCCAGCAGTCGCCTCGGCGAGCAGTACTTC
-	TRBJ1-4	-	TRBV20-1	CSAEQGNEKLFF	TGCAGTGCGGAACAGGGCAATGAAAAACTGTTTTTT
-	TRBJ2-7	-	TRBV6-2/TRBV6-3	CASLNGVGYEQYF	TGTGCCAGCCTCAACGGGGTGGGCTACGAGCAGTACTTC